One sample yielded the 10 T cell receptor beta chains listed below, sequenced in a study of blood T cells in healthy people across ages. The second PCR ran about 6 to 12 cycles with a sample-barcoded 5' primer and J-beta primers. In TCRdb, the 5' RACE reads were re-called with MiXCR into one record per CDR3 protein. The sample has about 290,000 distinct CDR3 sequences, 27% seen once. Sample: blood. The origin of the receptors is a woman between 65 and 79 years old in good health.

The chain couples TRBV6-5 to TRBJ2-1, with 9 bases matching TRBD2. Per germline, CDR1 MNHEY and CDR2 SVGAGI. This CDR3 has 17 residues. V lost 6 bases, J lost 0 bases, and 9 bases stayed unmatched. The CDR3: CASSFPDSGSSYNEQFF. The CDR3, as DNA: TGTGCCAGCAGCTTCCCCGATAGCGGGAGCTCCTACAATGAGCAGTTCTTC.

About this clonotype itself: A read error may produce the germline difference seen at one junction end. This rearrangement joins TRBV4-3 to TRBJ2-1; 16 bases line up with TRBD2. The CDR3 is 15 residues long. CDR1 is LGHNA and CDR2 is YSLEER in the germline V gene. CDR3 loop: CASSPGTSGRDEQSF. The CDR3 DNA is TGCGCCAGCAGCCCTGGGACTAGCGGGAGGGATGAGCAGTCCTTC.

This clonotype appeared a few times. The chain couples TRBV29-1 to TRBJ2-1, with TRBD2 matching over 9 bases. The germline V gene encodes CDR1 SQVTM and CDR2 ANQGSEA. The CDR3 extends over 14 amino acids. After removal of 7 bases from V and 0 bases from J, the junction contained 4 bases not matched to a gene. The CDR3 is CSGASGTSYNEQFF. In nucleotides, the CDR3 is TGCAGCGGGGCTAGCGGGACCTCCTACAATGAGCAGTTCTTC.

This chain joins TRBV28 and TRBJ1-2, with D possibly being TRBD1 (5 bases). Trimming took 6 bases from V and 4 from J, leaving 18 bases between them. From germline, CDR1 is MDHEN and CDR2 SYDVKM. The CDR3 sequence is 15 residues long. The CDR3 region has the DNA TGTGCCAGCAGCCCCCCCGGGCAGGGCCTCTATGGCTACACCTTC. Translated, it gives CASSPPGQGLYGYTF.

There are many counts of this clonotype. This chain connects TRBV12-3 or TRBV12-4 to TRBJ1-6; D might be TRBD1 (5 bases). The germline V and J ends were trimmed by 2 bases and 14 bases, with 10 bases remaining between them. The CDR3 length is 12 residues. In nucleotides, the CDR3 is TGTGCCAGCAGTTTAAGGGGCACATCCCTCCACTTT. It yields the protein CASSLRGTSLHF.

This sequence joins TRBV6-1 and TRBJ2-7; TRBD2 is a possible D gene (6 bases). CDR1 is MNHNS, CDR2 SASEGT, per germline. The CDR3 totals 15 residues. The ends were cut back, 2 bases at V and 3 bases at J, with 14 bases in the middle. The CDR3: CASSESERVYYEQYF. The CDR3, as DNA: TGTGCCAGCAGTGAATCGGAGCGGGTATACTACGAGCAGTACTTC.

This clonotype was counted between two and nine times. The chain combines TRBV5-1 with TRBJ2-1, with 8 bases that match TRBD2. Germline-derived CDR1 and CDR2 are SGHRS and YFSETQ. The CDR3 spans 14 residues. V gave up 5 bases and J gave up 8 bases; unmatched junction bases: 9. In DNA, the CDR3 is TGCGCCAGCAGAAGGAGCGGGAGTACCGATGAGCAGTTCTTC. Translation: CASRRSGSTDEQFF.

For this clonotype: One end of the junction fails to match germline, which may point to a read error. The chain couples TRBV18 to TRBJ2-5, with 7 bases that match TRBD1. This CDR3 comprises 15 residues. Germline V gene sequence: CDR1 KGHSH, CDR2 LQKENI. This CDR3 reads CTSSPPGDSGRTQYF. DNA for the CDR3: TGTACCAGCTCACCACCCGGGGACAGCGGTAGGACCCAGTACTTC.

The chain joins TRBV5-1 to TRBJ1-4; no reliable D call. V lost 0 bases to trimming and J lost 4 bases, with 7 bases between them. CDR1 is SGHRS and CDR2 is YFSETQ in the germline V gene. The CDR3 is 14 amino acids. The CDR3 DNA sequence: TGCGCCAGCAGCTTGGAAGGATTTAATGAAAAACTGTTTTTT. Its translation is CASSLEGFNEKLFF.

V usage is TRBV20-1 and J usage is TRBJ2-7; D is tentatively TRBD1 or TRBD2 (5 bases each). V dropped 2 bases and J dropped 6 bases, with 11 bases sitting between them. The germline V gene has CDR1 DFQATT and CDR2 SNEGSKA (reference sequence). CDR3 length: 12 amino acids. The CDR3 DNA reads TGCAGTGCTAGATATAGAGGGGTCGAGCAGTACTTC. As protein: CSARYRGVEQYF.